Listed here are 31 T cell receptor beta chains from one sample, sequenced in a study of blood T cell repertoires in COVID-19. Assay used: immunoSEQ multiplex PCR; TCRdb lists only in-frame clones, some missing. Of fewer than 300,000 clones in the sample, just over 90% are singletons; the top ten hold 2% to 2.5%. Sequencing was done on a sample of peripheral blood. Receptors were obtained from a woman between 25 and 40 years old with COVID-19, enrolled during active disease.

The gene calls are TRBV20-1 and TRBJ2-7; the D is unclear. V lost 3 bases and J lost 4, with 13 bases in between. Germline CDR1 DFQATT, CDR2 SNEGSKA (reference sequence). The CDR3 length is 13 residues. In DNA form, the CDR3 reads TGCAGTGCTAGTGGCCCCCAGGCTTACGAGCAGTACTTC. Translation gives CSASGPQAYEQYF.

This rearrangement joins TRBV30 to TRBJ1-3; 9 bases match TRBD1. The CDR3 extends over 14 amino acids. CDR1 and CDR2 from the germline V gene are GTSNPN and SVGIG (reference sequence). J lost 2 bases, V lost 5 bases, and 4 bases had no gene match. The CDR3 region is CAWAGTGTGNTIYF. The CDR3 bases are TGTGCCTGGGCCGGGACAGGGACTGGAAACACCATATATTTT.

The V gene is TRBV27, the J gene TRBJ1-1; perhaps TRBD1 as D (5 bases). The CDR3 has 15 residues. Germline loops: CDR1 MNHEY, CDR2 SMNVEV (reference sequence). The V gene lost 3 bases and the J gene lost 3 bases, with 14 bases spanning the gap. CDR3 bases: TGTGCCAGCAGTTTGTGGGCAGGGTTGGACACTGAAGCTTTCTTT. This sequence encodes CASSLWAGLDTEAFF.

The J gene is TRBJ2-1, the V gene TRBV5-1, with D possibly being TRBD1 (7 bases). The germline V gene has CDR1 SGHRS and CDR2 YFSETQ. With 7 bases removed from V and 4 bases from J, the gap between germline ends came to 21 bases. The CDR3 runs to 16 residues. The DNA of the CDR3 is TGCGCCAGCGGCAGGGGGGCGAGCGGAACTTACAATGAGCAGTTCTTC. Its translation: CASGRGASGTYNEQFF.

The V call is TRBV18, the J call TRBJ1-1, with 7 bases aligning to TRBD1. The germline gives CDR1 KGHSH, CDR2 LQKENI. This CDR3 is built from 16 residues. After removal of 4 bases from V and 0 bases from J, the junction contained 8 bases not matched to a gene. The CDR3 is CASSREGAAMNTEAFF. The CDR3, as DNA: TGTGCCAGCTCACGAGAGGGGGCCGCCATGAACACTGAAGCTTTCTTT.

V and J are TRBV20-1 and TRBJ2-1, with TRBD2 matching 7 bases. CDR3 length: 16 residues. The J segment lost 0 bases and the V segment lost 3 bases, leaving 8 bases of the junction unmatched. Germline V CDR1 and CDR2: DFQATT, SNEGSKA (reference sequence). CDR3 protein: CSASRAGVTSYNEQFF. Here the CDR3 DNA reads TGCAGTGCTAGTCGCGCGGGAGTAACCTCCTACAATGAGCAGTTCTTC.

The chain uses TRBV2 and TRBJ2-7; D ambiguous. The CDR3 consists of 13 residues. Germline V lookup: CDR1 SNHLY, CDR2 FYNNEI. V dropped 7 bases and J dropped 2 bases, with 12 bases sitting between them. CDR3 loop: CASIGSATYEQYF. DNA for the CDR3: TGTGCCAGCATAGGCAGCGCAACCTACGAGCAGTACTTC.

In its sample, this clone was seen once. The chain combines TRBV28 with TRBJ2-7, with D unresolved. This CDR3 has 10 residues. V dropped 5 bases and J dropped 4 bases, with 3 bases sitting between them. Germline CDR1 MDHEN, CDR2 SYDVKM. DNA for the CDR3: TGTGCCAGCAGTCGGTACGAGCAGTACTTC. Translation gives CASSRYEQYF.

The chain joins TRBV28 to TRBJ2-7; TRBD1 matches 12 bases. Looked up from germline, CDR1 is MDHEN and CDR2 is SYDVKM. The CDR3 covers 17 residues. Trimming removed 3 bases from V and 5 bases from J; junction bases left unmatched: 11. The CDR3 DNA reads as TGTGCCAGCAGTTTTAATCCCCGGGACAGGGGGCTGGACGAGCAGTACTTC. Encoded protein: CASSFNPRDRGLDEQYF.

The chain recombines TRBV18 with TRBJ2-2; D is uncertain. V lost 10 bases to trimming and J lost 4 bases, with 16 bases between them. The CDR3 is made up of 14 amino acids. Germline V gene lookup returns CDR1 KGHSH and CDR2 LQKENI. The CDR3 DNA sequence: TGTGCCACCTCCAGTTCAGTTGGCACCGGGGAGCTGTTTTTT. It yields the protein CATSSSVGTGELFF.

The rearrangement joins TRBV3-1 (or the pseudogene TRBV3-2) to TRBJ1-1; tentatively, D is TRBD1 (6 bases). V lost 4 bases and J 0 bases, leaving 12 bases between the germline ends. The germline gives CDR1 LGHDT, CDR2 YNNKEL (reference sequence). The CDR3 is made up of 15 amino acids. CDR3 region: CASSRRDNMNTEAFF. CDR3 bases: TGTGCCAGCAGCCGACGGGACAACATGAACACTGAAGCTTTCTTT.

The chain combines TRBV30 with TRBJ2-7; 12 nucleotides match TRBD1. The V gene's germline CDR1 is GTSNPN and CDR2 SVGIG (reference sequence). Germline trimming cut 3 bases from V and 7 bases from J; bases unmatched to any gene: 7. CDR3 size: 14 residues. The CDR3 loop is CAWSSGQGAGEQYF. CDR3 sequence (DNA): TGTGCCTGGAGCTCGGGACAGGGGGCGGGAGAGCAGTACTTC. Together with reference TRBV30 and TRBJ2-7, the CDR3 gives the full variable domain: SQTIHQWPATLVQPVGSPLSLECTVEGTSNPNLYWYRQAAGRGLQLLFYSVGIGQISSEVPQNLSASRPQDRQFILSSKKLLLSDSGFYLCAWSSGQGAGEQYFGPGTRLTVT.

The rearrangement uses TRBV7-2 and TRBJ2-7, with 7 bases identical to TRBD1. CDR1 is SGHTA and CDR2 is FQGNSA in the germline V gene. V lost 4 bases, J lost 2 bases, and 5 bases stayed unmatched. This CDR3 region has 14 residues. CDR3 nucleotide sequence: TGTGCCAGCAGCTCCCGACAGGGCGCCTACGAGCAGTACTTC. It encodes CASSSRQGAYEQYF.

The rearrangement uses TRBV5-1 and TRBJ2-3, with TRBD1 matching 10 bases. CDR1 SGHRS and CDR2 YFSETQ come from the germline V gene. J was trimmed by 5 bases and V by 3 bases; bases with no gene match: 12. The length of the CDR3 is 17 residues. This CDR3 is CASSSNPSTGGEDTQYF. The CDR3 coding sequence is TGCGCCAGCAGCTCCAACCCGTCGACAGGGGGCGAAGATACGCAGTATTTT.

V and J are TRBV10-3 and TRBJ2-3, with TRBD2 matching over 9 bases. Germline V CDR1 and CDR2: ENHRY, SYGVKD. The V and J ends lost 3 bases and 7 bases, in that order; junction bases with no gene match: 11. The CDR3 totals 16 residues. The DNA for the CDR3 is TGTGCCATCAGTGATCCGAGGCGGGAGGGTACAAATACGCAGTATTTT. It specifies CAISDPRREGTNTQYF.

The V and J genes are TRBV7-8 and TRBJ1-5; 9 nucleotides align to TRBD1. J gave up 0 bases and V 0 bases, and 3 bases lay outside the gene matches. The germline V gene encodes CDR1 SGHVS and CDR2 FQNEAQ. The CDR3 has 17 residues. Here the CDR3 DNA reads TGTGCCAGCAGCTTAGCCGGGACAGGGTATAGCAATCAGCCCCAGCATTTT. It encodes CASSLAGTGYSNQPQHF.

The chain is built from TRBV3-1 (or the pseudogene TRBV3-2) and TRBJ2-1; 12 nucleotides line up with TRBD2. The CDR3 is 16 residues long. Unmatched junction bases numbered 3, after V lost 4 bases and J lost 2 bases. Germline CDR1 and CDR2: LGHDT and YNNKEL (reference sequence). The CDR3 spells CASSPWTSGTYNEQFF. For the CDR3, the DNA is TGTGCCAGCAGCCCCTGGACTAGCGGGACCTACAATGAGCAGTTCTTC.

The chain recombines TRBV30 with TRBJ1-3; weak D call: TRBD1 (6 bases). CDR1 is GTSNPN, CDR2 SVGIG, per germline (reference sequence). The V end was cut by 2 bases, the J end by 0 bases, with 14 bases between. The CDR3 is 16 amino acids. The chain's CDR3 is CAWSYSTGPSGNTIYF. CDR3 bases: TGTGCCTGGAGTTACTCCACAGGGCCCTCTGGAAACACCATATATTTT. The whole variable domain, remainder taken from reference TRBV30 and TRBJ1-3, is SQTIHQWPATLVQPVGSPLSLECTVEGTSNPNLYWYRQAAGRGLQLLFYSVGIGQISSEVPQNLSASRPQDRQFILSSKKLLLSDSGFYLCAWSYSTGPSGNTIYFGEGSWLTVV.

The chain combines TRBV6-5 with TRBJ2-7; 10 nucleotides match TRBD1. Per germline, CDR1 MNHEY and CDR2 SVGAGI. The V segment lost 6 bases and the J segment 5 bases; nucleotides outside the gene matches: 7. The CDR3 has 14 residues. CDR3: CASRGGTGDHEQYF. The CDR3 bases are TGTGCCAGCAGGGGAGGGACAGGGGACCACGAGCAGTACTTC.

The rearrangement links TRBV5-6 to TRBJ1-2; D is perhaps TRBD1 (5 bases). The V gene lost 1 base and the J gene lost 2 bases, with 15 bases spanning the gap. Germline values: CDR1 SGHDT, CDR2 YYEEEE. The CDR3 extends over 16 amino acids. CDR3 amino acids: CASSLREGNLNYGYTF. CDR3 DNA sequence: TGTGCCAGCAGCTTGCGGGAGGGGAACCTCAACTATGGCTACACCTTC.

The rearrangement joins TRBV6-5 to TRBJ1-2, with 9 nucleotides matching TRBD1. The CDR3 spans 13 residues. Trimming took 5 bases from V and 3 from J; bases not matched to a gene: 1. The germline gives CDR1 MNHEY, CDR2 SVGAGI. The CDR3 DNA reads TGTGCCAGCAGTACAGGGGGCGACTATGGCTACACCTTC. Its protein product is CASSTGGDYGYTF.

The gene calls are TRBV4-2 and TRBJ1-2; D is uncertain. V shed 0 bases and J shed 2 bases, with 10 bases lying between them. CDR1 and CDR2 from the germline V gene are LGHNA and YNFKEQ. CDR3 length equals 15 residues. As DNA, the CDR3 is TGTGCCAGCAGCCAAGATCGGCAGACAAACTATGGCTACACCTTC. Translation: CASSQDRQTNYGYTF.

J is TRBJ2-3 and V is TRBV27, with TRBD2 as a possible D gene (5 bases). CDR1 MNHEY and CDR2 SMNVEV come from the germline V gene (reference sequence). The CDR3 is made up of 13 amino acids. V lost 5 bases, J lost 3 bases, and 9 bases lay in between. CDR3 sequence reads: CASSPGLTDTQYF. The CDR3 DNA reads TGTGCCAGCAGTCCAGGACTGACAGATACGCAGTATTTT.

The CDR3 nucleotides read TGTGCCAGCAGCCAAGGGAGAGGGGGCCAAGAGACCCAGTACTTC. This encodes CASSQGRGGQETQYF. This rearrangement joins TRBV11-2 to TRBJ2-5; tentative D call: TRBD1 (6 bases). V was shortened by 5 bases and J by 1 base, with 14 bases between the two germline ends. Germline loops: CDR1 SGHAT, CDR2 FQNNGV. This CDR3 has 15 residues.

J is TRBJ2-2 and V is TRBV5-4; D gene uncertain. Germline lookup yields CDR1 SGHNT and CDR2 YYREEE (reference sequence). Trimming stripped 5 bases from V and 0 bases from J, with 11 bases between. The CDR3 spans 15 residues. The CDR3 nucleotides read TGTGCCAGCAGGCCGTCAGTCTCGAACACCGGGGAGCTGTTTTTT. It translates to CASRPSVSNTGELFF.

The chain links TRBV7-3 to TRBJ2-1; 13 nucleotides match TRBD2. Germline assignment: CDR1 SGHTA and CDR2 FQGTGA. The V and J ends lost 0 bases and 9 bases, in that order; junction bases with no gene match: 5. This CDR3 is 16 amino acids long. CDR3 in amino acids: CASSLTTSGRAAEQFF. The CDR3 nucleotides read TGTGCCAGCAGCTTAACCACTAGCGGGAGGGCGGCTGAGCAGTTCTTC.

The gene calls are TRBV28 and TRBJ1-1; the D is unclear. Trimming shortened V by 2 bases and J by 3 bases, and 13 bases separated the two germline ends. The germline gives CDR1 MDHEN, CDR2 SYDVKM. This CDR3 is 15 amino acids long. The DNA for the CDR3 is TGTGCCAGCAGTTTACAGAGGGCGGGGTACACTGAAGCTTTCTTT. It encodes CASSLQRAGYTEAFF.

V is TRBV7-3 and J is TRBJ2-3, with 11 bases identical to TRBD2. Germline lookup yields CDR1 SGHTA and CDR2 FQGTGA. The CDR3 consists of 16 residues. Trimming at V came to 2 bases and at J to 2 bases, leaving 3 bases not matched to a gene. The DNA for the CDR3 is TGTGCCAGCAGCTTACTAGCGGGAGGAACCACAGATACGCAGTATTTT. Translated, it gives CASSLLAGGTTDTQYF. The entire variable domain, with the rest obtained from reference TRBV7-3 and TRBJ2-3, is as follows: GAGVSQTPSNKVTEKGKYVELRCDPISGHTALYWYRQSLGQGPEFLIYFQGTGAADDSGLPNDRFFAVRPEGSVSTLKIQRTERGDSAVYLCASSLLAGGTTDTQYFGPGTRLTVL.

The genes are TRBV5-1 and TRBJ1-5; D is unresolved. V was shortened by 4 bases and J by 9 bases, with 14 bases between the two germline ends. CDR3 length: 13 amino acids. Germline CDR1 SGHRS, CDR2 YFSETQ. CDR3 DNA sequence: TGCGCCAGCAGCGGGCCTTTACGGTGGCCCCAGCATTTT. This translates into CASSGPLRWPQHF.

CDR3 nucleotide sequence: TGTGCCAGCAGCTTAATGCAGGGCAAGAACACTGAAGCTTTCTTT. Amino acid sequence: CASSLMQGKNTEAFF. This chain joins TRBV7-9 and TRBJ1-1; TRBD1 might be the D (5 bases). Germline V gene lookup returns CDR1 SEHNR and CDR2 FQNEAQ (reference sequence). V was shortened by 2 bases and J by 1 base, with 11 bases between the two germline ends. The CDR3 extends over 15 amino acids.

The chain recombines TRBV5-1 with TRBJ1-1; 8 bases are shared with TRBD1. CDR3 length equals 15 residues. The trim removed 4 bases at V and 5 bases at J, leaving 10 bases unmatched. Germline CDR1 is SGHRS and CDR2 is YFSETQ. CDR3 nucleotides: TGCGCCAGCAGCCCGCCCCCAGGGGGCCTTACTGAAGCTTTCTTT. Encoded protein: CASSPPPGGLTEAFF.